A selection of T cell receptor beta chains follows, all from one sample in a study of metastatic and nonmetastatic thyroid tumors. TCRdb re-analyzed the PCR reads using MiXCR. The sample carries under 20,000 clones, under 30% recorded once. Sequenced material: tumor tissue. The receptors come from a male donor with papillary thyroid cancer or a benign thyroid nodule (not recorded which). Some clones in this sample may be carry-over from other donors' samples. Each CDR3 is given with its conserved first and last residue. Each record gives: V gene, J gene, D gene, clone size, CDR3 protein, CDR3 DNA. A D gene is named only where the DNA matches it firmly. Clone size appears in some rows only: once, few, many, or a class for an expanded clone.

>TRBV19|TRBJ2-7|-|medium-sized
CATRQGGYEQYF
TGTGCCACCAGGCAGGGAGGCTACGAGCAGTACTTC
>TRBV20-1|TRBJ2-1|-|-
CSADLDTSTDEQFF
TGCAGTGCTGACCTAGATACTAGCACAGATGAGCAGTTCTTC
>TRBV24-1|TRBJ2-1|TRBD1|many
CATSDTAGTGLYNEQFF
TGTGCCACCAGTGATACCGCCGGGACAGGGCTCTACAATGAGCAGTTCTTC
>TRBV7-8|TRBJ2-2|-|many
CASLVTNTGELFF
TGTGCCAGCTTAGTAACGAACACCGGGGAGCTGTTTTTT
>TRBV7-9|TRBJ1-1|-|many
CASSSMDSEAFF
TGTGCCAGCAGCTCCATGGACAGTGAAGCTTTCTTT
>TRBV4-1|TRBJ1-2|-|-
CASSQVHLANYGYTF
TGCGCCAGCAGCCAAGTTCATCTCGCAAACTATGGCTACACCTTC
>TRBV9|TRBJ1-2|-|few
CASSVVGGGYTF
TGTGCCAGCAGCGTAGTTGGAGGCGGCTACACCTTC
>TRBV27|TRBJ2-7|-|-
CASSPQGRSYEQYF
TGTGCCAGCAGTCCGCAGGGACGGAGCTACGAGCAGTACTTC
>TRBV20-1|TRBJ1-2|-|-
CSAEAGPNYGYTF
TGCAGTGCAGAGGCAGGCCCTAACTATGGCTACACCTTC
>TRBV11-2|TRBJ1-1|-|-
CASSLGEISGWNTEAFF
TGTGCCAGCAGCTTAGGAGAAATCTCTGGGTGGAACACTGAAGCTTTCTTT
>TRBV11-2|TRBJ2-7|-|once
CASSLSGYEQYF
TGTGCCAGCAGCTTATCGGGCTACGAGCAGTACTTC
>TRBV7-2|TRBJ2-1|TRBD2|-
CASSFSGGSYNEQFF
TGTGCCAGCAGCTTTAGCGGGGGTTCCTACAATGAGCAGTTCTTC
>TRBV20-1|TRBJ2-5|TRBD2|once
CSATIVGLAAQETQYF
TGCAGTGCTACGATTGTGGGGCTAGCGGCACAAGAGACCCAGTACTTC
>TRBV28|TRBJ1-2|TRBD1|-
CASRGRDRDRAVRGYTF
TGTGCCAGCAGGGGAAGGGACCGGGACAGGGCAGTAAGGGGCTACACCTTC
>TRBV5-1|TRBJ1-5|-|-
CASSVADNPAQHF
TGCGCCAGCAGCGTGGCGGATAATCCGGCCCAGCATTTT
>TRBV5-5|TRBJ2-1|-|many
CASSSAGDFSYNEQFF
TGTGCCAGCAGCTCAGCAGGGGACTTCTCCTACAATGAGCAGTTCTTC
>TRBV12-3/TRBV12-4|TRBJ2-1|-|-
CASSLSARETNEQFF
TGTGCCAGCAGTTTGTCAGCGAGGGAGACAAATGAGCAGTTCTTC
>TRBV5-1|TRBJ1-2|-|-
CASSLWVGDYGYTF
TGCGCCAGCAGCTTGTGGGTAGGCGACTATGGCTACACCTTC
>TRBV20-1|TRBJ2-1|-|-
CSARGTNINEQFF
TGCAGTGCTAGGGGGACCAATATCAATGAGCAGTTCTTC
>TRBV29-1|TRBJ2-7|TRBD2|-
CSVEDGTSGTDYEQYF
TGCAGCGTTGAAGACGGGACTAGCGGGACGGACTACGAGCAGTACTTC
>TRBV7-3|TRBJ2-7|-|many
CASSSHPGPSYEQYF
TGTGCCAGCAGCTCCCACCCGGGACCTTCCTACGAGCAGTACTTC
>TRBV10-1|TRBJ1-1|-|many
CASSDREDTEAFF
TGCGCCAGCAGTGACAGGGAGGACACTGAAGCTTTCTTT